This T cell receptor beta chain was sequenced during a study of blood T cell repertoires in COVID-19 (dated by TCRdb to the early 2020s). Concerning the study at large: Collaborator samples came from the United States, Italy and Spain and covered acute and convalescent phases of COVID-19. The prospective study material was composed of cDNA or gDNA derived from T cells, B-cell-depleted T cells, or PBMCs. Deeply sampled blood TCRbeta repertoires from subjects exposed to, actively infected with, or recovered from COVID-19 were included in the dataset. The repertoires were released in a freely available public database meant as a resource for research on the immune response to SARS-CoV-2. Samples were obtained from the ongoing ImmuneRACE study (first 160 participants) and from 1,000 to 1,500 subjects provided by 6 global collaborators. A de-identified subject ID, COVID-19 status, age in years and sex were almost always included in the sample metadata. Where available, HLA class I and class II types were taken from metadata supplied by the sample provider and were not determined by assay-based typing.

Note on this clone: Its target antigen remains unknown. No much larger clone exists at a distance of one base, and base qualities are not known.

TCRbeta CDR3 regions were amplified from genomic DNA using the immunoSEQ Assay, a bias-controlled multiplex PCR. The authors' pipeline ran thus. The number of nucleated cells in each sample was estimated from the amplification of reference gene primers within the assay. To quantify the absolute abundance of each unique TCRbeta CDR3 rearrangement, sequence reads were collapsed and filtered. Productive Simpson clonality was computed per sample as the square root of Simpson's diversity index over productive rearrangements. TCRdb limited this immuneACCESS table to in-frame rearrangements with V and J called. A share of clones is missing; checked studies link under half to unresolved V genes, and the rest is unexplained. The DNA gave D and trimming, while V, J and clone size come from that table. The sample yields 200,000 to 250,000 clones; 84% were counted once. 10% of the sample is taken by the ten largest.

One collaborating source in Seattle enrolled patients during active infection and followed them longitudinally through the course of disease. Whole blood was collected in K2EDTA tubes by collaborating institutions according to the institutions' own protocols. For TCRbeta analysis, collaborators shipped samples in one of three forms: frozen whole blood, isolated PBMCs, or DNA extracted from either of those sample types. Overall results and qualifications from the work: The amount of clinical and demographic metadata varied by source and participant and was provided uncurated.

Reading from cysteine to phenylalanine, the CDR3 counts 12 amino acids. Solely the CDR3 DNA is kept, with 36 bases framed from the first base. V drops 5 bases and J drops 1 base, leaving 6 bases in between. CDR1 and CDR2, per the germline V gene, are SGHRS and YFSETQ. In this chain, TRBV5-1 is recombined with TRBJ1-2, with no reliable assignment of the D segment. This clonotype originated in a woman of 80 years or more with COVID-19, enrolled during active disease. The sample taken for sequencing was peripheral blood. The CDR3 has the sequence CASRSVNYGYTF. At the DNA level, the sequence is TGCGCCAGCAGGTCGGTTAACTATGGCTACACCTTC. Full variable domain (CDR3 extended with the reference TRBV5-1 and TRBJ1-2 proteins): KAGVTQTPRYLIKTRGQQVTLSCSPISGHRSVSWYQQTPGQGLQFLFEYFSETQRNKGNFPGRFSGRQFSNSRSEMNVSTLELGDSALYLCASRSVNYGYTFGSGTRLTVV.